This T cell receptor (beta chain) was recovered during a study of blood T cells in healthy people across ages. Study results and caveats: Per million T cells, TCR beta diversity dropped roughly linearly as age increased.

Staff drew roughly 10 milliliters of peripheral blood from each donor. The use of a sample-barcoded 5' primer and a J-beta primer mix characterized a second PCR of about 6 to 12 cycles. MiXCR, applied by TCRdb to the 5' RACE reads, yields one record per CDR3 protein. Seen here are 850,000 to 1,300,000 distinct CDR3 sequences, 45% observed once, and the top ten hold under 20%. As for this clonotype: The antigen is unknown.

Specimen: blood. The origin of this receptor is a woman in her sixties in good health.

The CDR3 DNA is TGTGCCAGCAGCGTAGAAGGGGAAGAGACCCAGTACTTC. It encodes CASSVEGEETQYF. V gene TRBV9 combines with J gene TRBJ2-5, with D maybe TRBD1 (5 bases). V gave up 0 bases and J gave up 3 bases, with 6 bases separating them. Germline V lookup: CDR1 SGDLS, CDR2 YYNGEE. CDR3 length: 13 residues.